The next 21 T cell receptor beta chains were all read from a single sample in a study of cytomegalovirus exposure and HLA in healthy donors. Assay used: immunoSEQ multiplex PCR; TCRdb lists only in-frame clones, some missing. The sample lists around 99,000 clones; about 88% were seen once. The source material was PBMCs. These receptors all come from a woman aged 18 to 35 in good health and CMV-seronegative.

This clone was seen a few times. The chain joins TRBV19 to TRBJ1-2, with 10 positions matching TRBD1. Germline assignment: CDR1 LNHDA and CDR2 SQIVND (reference sequence). Trimming removed 7 bases from V and 2 bases from J; junction bases left unmatched: 7. The CDR3 is made up of 15 amino acids. For the CDR3, the DNA is TGTGCCAGTACCCTCTCGGGACAGGGGAACTATGGCTACACCTTC. It yields the protein CASTLSGQGNYGYTF. Filled out from reference TRBV19 and TRBJ1-2, the complete variable domain reads DGGITQSPKYLFRKEGQNVTLSCEQNLNHDAMYWYRQDPGQGLRLIYYSQIVNDFQKGDIAEGYSVSREKKESFPLTVTSAQKNPTAFYLCASTLSGQGNYGYTFGSGTRLTVV.

The CDR3 region has the DNA TGTGCCACCAGCAGAGCTCGGGCCGGGGACTACGAGCAGTACTTC. It specifies CATSRARAGDYEQYF. This chain joins TRBV15 and TRBJ2-7; weak D call: TRBD2 (5 bases). The CDR3 totals 15 residues. Trimming left V 1 base short and J 3 bases short, with 13 bases between. CDR1 LNHNV and CDR2 YYDKDF come from the germline V gene (reference sequence).

The CDR3 sequence is CASRWWTGENTQYF. The CDR3 region has the DNA TGTGCCAGCCGTTGGTGGACGGGAGAGAACACGCAGTATTTT. The V gene is TRBV27, the J gene TRBJ2-3; a possible D gene is TRBD2 (6 bases). This CDR3 has 14 residues. Germline assignment: CDR1 MNHEY and CDR2 SMNVEV (reference sequence). Between the trimmed V and J ends, which lost 8 bases and 9 bases, there was a span of 21 bases.

V usage is TRBV7-3 and J usage is TRBJ1-4; D gene ambiguous. Germline lookup yields CDR1 SGHTA and CDR2 FQGTGA. Trimming stripped 0 bases from V and 6 bases from J, with 5 bases between. The CDR3 covers 13 residues. The CDR3 DNA sequence: TGTGCCAGCAGCTTAACCCCTGATGAAAAACTGTTTTTT. This gives the protein CASSLTPDEKLFF.

The sample holds a few counts of this clone. This rearrangement joins TRBV9 to TRBJ1-3, with 8 bases that match TRBD1. Trimming removed 5 bases from V and 4 bases from J; junction bases left unmatched: 5. This CDR3 has 14 residues. Germline V gene data show CDR1 as SGDLS and CDR2 as YYNGEE. The DNA for the CDR3 is TGTGCCAGCAGTAAGACAGGGGACGGAAACACCATATATTTT. Amino acid sequence: CASSKTGDGNTIYF.

V gene TRBV7-2 combines with J gene TRBJ2-7, with TRBD2 matching 7 bases. The CDR3 is 12 amino acids. From germline, CDR1 is SGHTA and CDR2 FQGNSA. The V and J ends lost 6 bases and 4 bases, in that order; junction bases with no gene match: 3. This chain's CDR3 is CASRGGVYEQYF. The CDR3 DNA reads TGTGCCAGCAGGGGGGGGGTTTACGAGCAGTACTTC.

V is TRBV28 and J is TRBJ2-1, with D tentatively TRBD1 (7 bases). Trimming removed 6 bases from V and 0 bases from J, with 24 bases in between. CDR1 is MDHEN, CDR2 SYDVKM, per germline. CDR3 length: 19 residues. The CDR3 DNA reads TGTGCCAGCAGCAACAGGGGATCCACGGGACTCAGCTCCTACAATGAGCAGTTCTTC. Amino acids: CASSNRGSTGLSSYNEQFF.

Comment on this clone: The junction departs from the called germline gene at one end, perhaps through a read error. The chain is built from TRBV9 and TRBJ2-2, with 10 bases that match TRBD2. CDR3 size: 16 residues. Germline lookup yields CDR1 SGDLS and CDR2 YYNGEE. DNA of the CDR3: TGTGCCAGCGGCGTAGCCAGCGGGGGGGTTACCGGGGAGCTGTTTTTT. Translating gives CASGVASGGVTGELFF.

The chain joins TRBV18 to TRBJ1-1; weak D call: TRBD1 (6 bases). Trimming cost V 3 bases and J 11 bases, with 16 bases left between them. Germline V gene sequence: CDR1 KGHSH, CDR2 LQKENI. The CDR3 spans 13 residues. The CDR3 nucleotides read TGTGCCAGCTCACCCGCGACAGGAGGAGAGGCTTTCTTT. As protein: CASSPATGGEAFF.

The J gene is TRBJ2-6, the V gene TRBV29-1; tentative D call: TRBD2 (6 bases). The CDR3 covers 14 residues. V lost 4 bases and J lost 0, with 7 bases in between. The germline CDR1 and CDR2 sequences are SQVTM and ANQGSEA. The CDR3 bases are TGCAGCGTTGGAGCGGGCTCTGGGGCCAACGTCCTGACTTTC. It is translated as CSVGAGSGANVLTF.

There are a few counts of this clone. The chain couples TRBV9 to TRBJ2-5, with 8 bases fitting TRBD1. The junction had 3 bases not matched to a gene; V was cut back by 0 bases and J by 2 bases. CDR3 length: 15 residues. CDR1 is SGDLS, CDR2 YYNGEE, per germline. The CDR3 DNA reads as TGTGCCAGCAGCGTAGGGACAGGGAGGCAAGAGACCCAGTACTTC. Translating it yields CASSVGTGRQETQYF.

The chain recombines TRBV28 with TRBJ2-7, with a weak D call TRBD2 (5 bases). CDR3 length: 13 amino acids. Germline lookup yields CDR1 MDHEN and CDR2 SYDVKM. Deletions cut 3 bases from V and 5 bases from J, with 11 bases between. The CDR3, as DNA: TGTGCCAGCAGTTTTAGTTTCGGGGACGAGCAGTACTTC. Encoded protein: CASSFSFGDEQYF.

This clone was recorded only once. The genes are TRBV6-6 and TRBJ2-1; a possible D gene is TRBD2 (5 bases). Germline-derived CDR1 and CDR2 are MNHNY and SVGAGI (reference sequence). Trimming removed 5 bases from V and 0 bases from J, with 11 bases in between. The CDR3 runs 15 residues. CDR3 DNA: TGTGCCAGCAGTCTAGCCGCAAGCTCCTACAATGAGCAGTTCTTC. Encoded protein: CASSLAASSYNEQFF.

The chain has TRBV9 and TRBJ1-5; the D gene is possibly TRBD1 (5 bases). CDR1 is SGDLS and CDR2 is YYNGEE in the germline V gene. V was clipped by 2 bases and J by 8 bases, with 11 bases between them. The CDR3 is 13 amino acids. CDR3 region: CASSVEGREPQHF. CDR3 in DNA: TGTGCCAGCAGCGTGGAGGGGAGAGAGCCCCAGCATTTT. Using reference TRBV9 and TRBJ1-5 for the parts outside the CDR3, the full variable domain is DSGVTQTPKHLITATGQRVTLRCSPRSGDLSVYWYQQSLDQGLQFLIQYYNGEERAKGNILERFSAQQFPDLHSELNLSSLELGDSALYFCASSVEGREPQHFGDGTRLSIL.

Only one count was recorded for this clone. The rearrangement joins TRBV4-3 to TRBJ2-5, with 10 bases aligning to TRBD2. Germline loops: CDR1 LGHNA, CDR2 YSLEER. The CDR3 has 16 residues. Trimming at V came to 1 base and at J to 4 bases, leaving 6 bases not matched to a gene. CDR3 in amino acids: CASSQGRASGGETQYF. The CDR3, as DNA: TGCGCCAGCAGCCAAGGCCGAGCTAGCGGGGGAGAGACCCAGTACTTC.

This clone was recorded only once. The gene calls are TRBV5-1 and TRBJ1-1, with 7 positions matching TRBD1. Germline lookup yields CDR1 SGHRS and CDR2 YFSETQ. With 0 bases clipped from V and 5 bases from J, the junction kept 10 bases outside the gene matches. The CDR3 contains 16 residues. For the CDR3, the DNA is TGCGCCAGCAGCTTGGATGGACAGGCCAAGGGGACTGAAGCTTTCTTT. As protein: CASSLDGQAKGTEAFF.

The chain uses TRBV11-3 and TRBJ2-1, with a tentative D call TRBD1 (6 bases). This CDR3 contains 13 residues. Per germline, CDR1 SGHNT and CDR2 YENEEA. V was shortened by 5 bases and J by 6 bases, with 11 bases between the two germline ends. CDR3 nucleotide sequence: TGTGCCAGCAGCGTAACACAGGGCAATGAGCAGTTCTTC. The encoded protein is CASSVTQGNEQFF.

This clone occurred once. The V gene is TRBV28, the J gene TRBJ2-7; 7 bases match TRBD2. Trimming removed 5 bases from V and 7 bases from J; junction bases left unmatched: 8. The CDR3 has 13 amino acids. The germline V gene has CDR1 MDHEN and CDR2 SYDVKM. The CDR3 region is CASSTGLPGEQYF. CDR3 bases: TGTGCCAGCAGTACGGGACTACCAGGAGAGCAGTACTTC.

The V and J genes are TRBV9 and TRBJ2-2; 11 positions agree with TRBD2. CDR1 and CDR2 from the germline V gene are SGDLS and YYNGEE. The CDR3 consists of 16 residues. The V and J ends lost 4 bases and 4 bases, in that order; junction bases with no gene match: 6. The CDR3 nucleotides read TGTGCCAGCAGCACTAGCGGGAGCAGTAGCACCGGGGAGCTGTTTTTT. This translates into CASSTSGSSSTGELFF.

V usage is TRBV12-5 and J usage is TRBJ2-1; D is uncertain. V lost 1 base to trimming and J lost 11 bases, with 9 bases between them. Germline CDR1 is LGHNT and CDR2 is FRNRAP. The CDR3 has 12 amino acids. CDR3 in amino acids: CASGLGAYQQFF. The CDR3 nucleotides are TGTGCTAGTGGTTTGGGGGCCTACCAGCAGTTCTTC.

The chain carries TRBV7-2 and TRBJ2-7; TRBD2 agrees at 8 bases. V was pared by 2 bases and J by 7 bases, with 13 bases of the junction left unmatched. The CDR3 has 16 residues. Germline V gene lookup returns CDR1 SGHTA and CDR2 FQGNSA. CDR3 nucleotides: TGTGCCAGCAGCTTAATGGTTACGAGCGGGGGCGGTGAGCAGTACTTC. Translating it yields CASSLMVTSGGGEQYF. Supplemented by reference TRBV7-2 and TRBJ2-7, the full variable domain reads GAGVSQSPSNKVTEKGKDVELRCDPISGHTALYWYRQSLGQGLEFLIYFQGNSAPDKSGLPSDRFSAERTGGSVSTLTIQRTQQEDSAVYLCASSLMVTSGGGEQYFGPGTRLTVT.